The clone carrying this T cell receptor (beta chain) occurred a few times. As it was prepared, the TCRbeta library received unique molecular identifiers. A single record per CDR3 protein comes from TCRdb applying MiXCR to the PCR reads. This sample has some 600,000 distinct CDR3 sequences, with over 10% found just once. Germline values: CDR1 SGDLS, CDR2 YYNGEE. The V and J ends lost 4 bases and 2 bases, in that order; junction bases with no gene match: 8. The CDR3 extends over 15 amino acids. These data are taken from a study of T-cell reconstitution after alpha-beta-depleted transplantation in children.

The chain joins TRBV9 to TRBJ2-5; 7 bases are a match to TRBD2. This clonotype was sampled from a male patient younger than 18 who had a stem cell transplant for acute myeloid leukemia, so the T cells may come from the graft donor. The specimen was PBMCs, mostly from graft donor cells, collected 360 days after TCRalphabeta/CD19-depleted stem cell transplant. The CDR3 loop reads CASSRTSRWQETQYF. The CDR3 nucleotides are TGTGCCAGCAGCCGGACTAGTCGGTGGCAAGAGACCCAGTACTTC. The full variable domain, in which reference TRBV9 and TRBJ2-5 provide the parts outside the CDR3, is DSGVTQTPKHLITATGQRVTLRCSPRSGDLSVYWYQQSLDQGLQFLIQYYNGEERAKGNILERFSAQQFPDLHSELNLSSLELGDSALYFCASSRTSRWQETQYFGPGTRLLVL.